A selection of T cell receptor beta chains follows, all from one sample in a study of T cell changes during pregnancy in multiple sclerosis. Clones were sequenced by immunoSEQ multiplex PCR, and TCRdb holds only the in-frame ones, with some missing. The table includes about 93,000 clones, 91% detected once. This specimen consisted of peripheral blood, obtained after pregnancy. The receptor set was obtained from a female donor in good health, enrolled as a control in a pregnancy study. Each CDR3 is given with its conserved first and last residue. D genes are given only for firm matches. Clone size, where shown, is once, few, many, or a class for clones that have expanded.

CDR3 protein | CDR3 DNA | clone size | J gene | V gene | D gene
CAIQLAGNEQFF | TGTGCCATCCAACTAGCGGGCAATGAGCAGTTCTTC | - | TRBJ2-1 | TRBV6-6 | TRBD2
CASSQDRVAGRGEQFF | TGCGCCAGCAGCCAAGACAGGGTTGCCGGGCGGGGTGAGCAGTTCTTC | - | TRBJ2-1 | TRBV4-3 | -
CATSSLGTGNQPQHF | TGTGCCACCAGCAGTCTCGGGACAGGCAATCAGCCCCAGCATTTT | - | TRBJ1-5 | TRBV15 | TRBD1
CASSPLDRGYNEQFF | TGTGCCAGCAGTCCATTAGACAGGGGCTACAATGAGCAGTTCTTC | - | TRBJ2-1 | TRBV27 | TRBD1
CASSVGRGGLETQYF | TGTGCCAGCAGCGTAGGCCGAGGAGGGTTGGAGACCCAGTACTTC | - | TRBJ2-5 | TRBV9 | -
CASSESRTEAFF | TGTGCCAGCAGTGAAAGCCGAACTGAAGCTTTCTTT | - | TRBJ1-1 | TRBV6-1 | -
CASSLGSQPQHF | TGTGCCAGCAGCTTGGGTAGTCAGCCCCAGCATTTT | - | TRBJ1-5 | TRBV5-6 | -
CASSLGRVIVEQYF | TGTGCCAGCAGCTTGGGCAGGGTTATTGTGGAGCAGTACTTC | - | TRBJ2-7 | TRBV5-4 | -
CASSEHLIGPYEQYF | TGCGCCAGCAGTGAGCATCTAATTGGTCCCTACGAGCAGTACTTC | few | TRBJ2-7 | TRBV10-2 | -
CSVVSDSRLNTEAFF | TGCAGCGTTGTTAGTGACAGCAGATTGAACACTGAAGCTTTCTTT | few | TRBJ1-1 | TRBV29-1 | -
CASTGQADLAFF | TGTGCCAGCACTGGACAGGCGGACTTGGCTTTCTTT | - | TRBJ1-1 | TRBV2 | TRBD1
CASTLFWPYEQYF | TGTGCCAGCACTCTTTTTTGGCCCTACGAGCAGTACTTC | - | TRBJ2-7 | TRBV11-2 | -
CASRIPWGGNQPQHF | TGTGCCAGCAGGATCCCCTGGGGGGGCAATCAGCCCCAGCATTTT | - | TRBJ1-5 | TRBV28 | -
CASSFGSGGLNEQFF | TGTGCCAGCAGCTTCGGCTCCGGGGGACTCAATGAGCAGTTCTTC | - | TRBJ2-1 | TRBV5-6 | -
CASSIRGNTEAFF | TGCGCCAGCAGCATTAGGGGGAACACTGAAGCTTTCTTT | - | TRBJ1-1 | TRBV5-1 | -
CASRVAGSYEQYF | TGTGCCAGCAGGGTGGCAGGGTCTTACGAGCAGTACTTC | - | TRBJ2-7 | TRBV27 | -
CAWSRDRDSEAFF | TGTGCCTGGAGCCGGGACAGGGACTCTGAAGCTTTCTTT | few | TRBJ1-1 | TRBV30 | TRBD1
CACRVRESTDTQYF | TGTGCCTGCAGGGTGAGAGAAAGCACAGATACGCAGTATTTT | - | TRBJ2-3 | TRBV30 | -
CASSEYSAGSNYGYTF | TGTGCCAGCAGTGAATATTCCGCGGGATCCAACTATGGCTACACCTTC | once | TRBJ1-2 | TRBV6-1 | -
CASSEGTGDFGGELFF | TGTGCCAGCAGCGAGGGGACAGGGGATTTTGGCGGGGAGCTGTTTTTT | once | TRBJ2-2 | TRBV13 | TRBD1
CASSWGVEQYF | TGTGCCAGCAGCTGGGGGGTCGAGCAGTACTTC | - | TRBJ2-7 | TRBV5-6 | -
CASSAYERARTDTQYF | TGTGCCAGCAGCGCCTATGAGCGGGCCCGCACAGATACGCAGTATTTT | - | TRBJ2-3 | TRBV9 | -
CAISDSLDYGYTF | TGTGCCATCAGTGATTCCCTTGACTATGGCTACACCTTC | once | TRBJ1-2 | TRBV10-3 | -
CASRGADSGQPQHF | TGTGCCAGCAGGGGTGCGGATTCAGGGCAGCCCCAGCATTTT | - | TRBJ1-5 | TRBV6-6 | -
CASSYDRPYEQYF | TGCGCCAGCAGCTATGACAGACCCTACGAGCAGTACTTC | - | TRBJ2-7 | TRBV5-1 | -
CASSQEVTGGRYEQYF | TGTGCCAGCAGCCAAGAGGTAACAGGGGGGCGGTACGAGCAGTACTTC | - | TRBJ2-7 | TRBV4-2 | TRBD1
CASSGQGVTEAFF | TGTGCCAGCAGCGGTCAAGGGGTGACTGAAGCTTTCTTT | many | TRBJ1-1 | TRBV7-9 | -
CASSQGTTNTEAFF | TGCGCCAGCAGCCAGGGGACAACTAACACTGAAGCTTTCTTT | - | TRBJ1-1 | TRBV4-3 | -
CASRLAGRADRNTIYF | TGTGCAAGTCGCTTAGCGGGCAGGGCCGACCGAAACACCATATATTTT | - | TRBJ1-3 | TRBV12-2 | -
CASSTRGSQETQYF | TGTGCCAGTAGTACCCGCGGGAGTCAAGAGACCCAGTACTTC | - | TRBJ2-5 | TRBV19 | TRBD2
CASSRTGDEQYF | TGTGCCAGCAGCCGGACAGGGGACGAGCAGTACTTC | - | TRBJ2-7 | TRBV7-9 | TRBD1
CASSKDRGRNEKLFF | TGTGCCAGCAGTAAGGACAGGGGGCGTAATGAAAAACTGTTTTTT | - | TRBJ1-4 | TRBV6-5 | TRBD1
CASPPIGTPGNTIYF | TGTGCCAGCCCCCCGATCGGGACTCCTGGAAACACCATATATTTT | - | TRBJ1-3 | TRBV21-1 | -
CASSVGGTGTGELFF | TGTGCCAGCAGCGTCGGGGGGACGGGGACCGGGGAGCTGTTTTTT | - | TRBJ2-2 | TRBV9 | TRBD2
CASSLETGGAGKNIQYF | TGTGCCAGCAGCTTGGAGACAGGGGGCGCAGGCAAAAACATTCAGTACTTC | - | TRBJ2-4 | TRBV5-5 | TRBD1
CASSLLNRGQGAGYTF | TGTGCCAGCAGCTTACTAAATCGGGGACAGGGGGCTGGCTACACCTTC | - | TRBJ1-2 | TRBV7-2 | TRBD1
CASSQGRGRSHTQYF | TGCGCCAGCAGCCAAGGGAGGGGTCGGTCCCATACGCAGTATTTT | - | TRBJ2-3 | TRBV4-3 | -
CASSFDARNEQFF | TGTGCCAGCAGTTTTGACGCGCGGAATGAGCAGTTCTTC | - | TRBJ2-1 | TRBV27 | -
CASSSQGMNTEAFF | TGTGCCAGCAGCTCCCAGGGTATGAACACTGAAGCTTTCTTT | - | TRBJ1-1 | TRBV7-2 | -
CASSFGGGGNEQFF | TGTGCCAGCAGCTTTGGGGGGGGAGGGAATGAGCAGTTCTTC | once | TRBJ2-1 | TRBV7-3 | TRBD2
CASSLAGTRGYTF | TGCGCCAGCAGCTTGGCCGGGACTCGGGGCTACACCTTC | - | TRBJ1-2 | TRBV5-1 | -
CATSSYNRGAFF | TGTGCCACCAGCAGTTATAATAGGGGAGCTTTCTTT | - | TRBJ1-1 | TRBV15 | -
CASSSAGSGYEQYF | TGTGCCAGCAGTTCAGCGGGGTCGGGCTACGAGCAGTACTTC | - | TRBJ2-7 | TRBV27 | TRBD2
CASRSQGPEKLFF | TGTGCCAGCAGATCACAGGGGCCGGAAAAACTGTTTTTT | - | TRBJ1-4 | TRBV6-5 | TRBD1
CASSPYRTDNEKLFF | TGTGCCAGCAGTCCGTACCGGACAGATAATGAAAAACTGTTTTTT | - | TRBJ1-4 | TRBV28 | -
CASSLEVGRRNIQYF | TGTGCCAGCAGCTTGGAGGTAGGGAGGAGGAACATTCAGTACTTC | - | TRBJ2-4 | TRBV5-8 | -